The TCR beta chain described here comes from a study of early T cells in non-severe SARS-CoV-2 infection. A single record per CDR3 protein comes from TCRdb applying MiXCR to the 5' RACE reads. The table lists tens of thousands of distinct CDR3 sequences, about 5% of them singletons, with 7.6% in the top ten. J was trimmed by 1 base and V by 6 bases; bases with no gene match: 11. The CDR3 is 16 residues long. This clonotype was detected ten times or more. The sample was whole blood. The chain employs TRBV12-3 or TRBV12-4 and TRBJ2-7, with TRBD2 matching 8 bases. The clonotype originates from an adult who was a healthcare worker with PCR-confirmed SARS-CoV-2 infection or an uninfected control (not recorded which). The CDR3 region has the DNA TGTGCCAGCAGGGGAATTCTAACGGGGGGGTCCTACGAGCAGTACTTC. Translation gives CASRGILTGGSYEQYF.